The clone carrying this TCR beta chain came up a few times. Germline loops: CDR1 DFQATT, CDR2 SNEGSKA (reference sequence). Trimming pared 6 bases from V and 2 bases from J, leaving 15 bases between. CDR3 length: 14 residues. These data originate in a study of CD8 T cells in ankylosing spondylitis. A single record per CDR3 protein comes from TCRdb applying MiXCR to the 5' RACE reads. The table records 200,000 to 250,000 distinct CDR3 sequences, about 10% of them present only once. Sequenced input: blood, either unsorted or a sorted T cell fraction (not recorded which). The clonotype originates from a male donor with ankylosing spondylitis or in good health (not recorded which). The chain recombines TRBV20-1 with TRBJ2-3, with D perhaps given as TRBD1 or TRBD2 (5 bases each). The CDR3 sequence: CSACLRGPTDTQYF. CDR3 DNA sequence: TGCAGTGCCTGCCTTCGGGGCCCCACAGATACGCAGTATTTT.